What follows is one T cell receptor (beta chain) and its context. Its antigen is unidentified. The data belong to a study of blood T cells in healthy people across ages. The CDR3 runs 16 residues. The V segment lost 0 bases and the J segment 3 bases; nucleotides outside the gene matches: 3. The germline gives CDR1 LGHNA, CDR2 YSLEER. The study's findings and limits: Age showed a roughly linear inverse relationship with TCR beta diversity per million T cells.

The use of a sample-barcoded 5' primer and a J-beta primer mix characterized a second PCR of about 7 to 12 cycles. TCRdb independently ran MiXCR on the 5' RACE reads; one entry per CDR3 protein. This sample has around 1,900,000 distinct CDR3 sequences, with around 42% found just once. The sequence was collected from a human donor in good health. The V and J genes are TRBV4-3 and TRBJ2-1; 9 positions match TRBD1. Specimen: blood. CDR3 DNA: TGCGCCAGCAGCCAAGATATGACAGGGGGCTACAATGAGCAGTTCTTC. Amino acids: CASSQDMTGGYNEQFF.